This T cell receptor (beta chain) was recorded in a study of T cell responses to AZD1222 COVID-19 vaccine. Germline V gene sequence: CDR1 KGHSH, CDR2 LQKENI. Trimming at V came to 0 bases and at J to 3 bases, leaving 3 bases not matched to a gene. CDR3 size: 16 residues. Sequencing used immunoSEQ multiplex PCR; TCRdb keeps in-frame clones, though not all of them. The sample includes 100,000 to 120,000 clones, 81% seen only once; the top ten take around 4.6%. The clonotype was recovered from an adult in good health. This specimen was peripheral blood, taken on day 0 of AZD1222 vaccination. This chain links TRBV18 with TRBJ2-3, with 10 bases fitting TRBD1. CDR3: CASSPPGQGITDTQYF. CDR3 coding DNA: TGTGCCAGCTCACCACCGGGACAGGGGATAACAGATACGCAGTATTTT.